One and the same sample provided the 2 T cell receptor beta chains below, sequenced in a study of neurological immune-mediated disorders. TCRdb passed the 5' RACE reads through MiXCR, listing each CDR3 protein once. The sample has roughly 100,000 distinct CDR3 sequences, roughly 3.5% seen once. The sequenced sample was PBMCs. These receptors came from a woman younger than 30 with multiple sclerosis.

This clonotype was detected ten times or more. This chain joins TRBV18 and TRBJ2-7, with D perhaps being TRBD1 or TRBD2 (5 bases each). Germline V CDR1 and CDR2: KGHSH, LQKENI. The CDR3 is made up of 13 amino acids. Between the trimmed V and J ends, which lost 3 bases and 5 bases, there was a span of 11 bases. The DNA for the CDR3 is TGTGCCAGCTCACCGGGGGAAATTCACGAGCAGTACTTC. It encodes CASSPGEIHEQYF. Full variable domain (outside the CDR3, taken from reference TRBV18 and TRBJ2-7): NAGVMQNPRHLVRRRGQEARLRCSPMKGHSHVYWYRQLPEEGLKFMVYLQKENIIDESGMPKERFSAEFPKEGPSILRIQQVVRGDSAAYFCASSPGEIHEQYFGPGTRLTVT.

This clonotype was recorded at least ten times. The rearrangement joins TRBV12-3 or TRBV12-4 to TRBJ1-5; D unclear. V lost 4 bases and J lost 0, with 16 bases in between. The CDR3 runs 17 residues. CDR3 sequence reads: CASSSRQRGYSNQPQHF. For the CDR3, the DNA is TGTGCCAGCAGTTCCCGACAACGAGGTTATAGCAATCAGCCCCAGCATTTT.